The 22 T cell receptor beta chains below were found in one sample sequenced in a study of glioma-infiltrating T cells after dendritic cell vaccination. TCRdb keeps only in-frame clones here, not all; method: immunoSEQ multiplex PCR. The sample records around 72,000 clones, roughly 79% being singletons. The sample consisted of blood, taken before dendritic cell vaccination. These receptors originate from a human donor with glioblastoma.

This clone was picked up a small number of times. The J gene is TRBJ2-3, the V gene TRBV7-2; 9 nucleotides line up with TRBD2. From germline, CDR1 is SGHTA and CDR2 FQGNSA. This CDR3 contains 15 residues. V was clipped by 5 bases and J by 4 bases; unmatched bases: 7. DNA of the CDR3: TGTGCCAGCAGCCCTCGTGGACTAGCGTCAGATACGCAGTATTTT. It codes for CASSPRGLASDTQYF.

The V gene is TRBV6-5, the J gene TRBJ2-1, with 7 positions matching TRBD1. This CDR3 is 14 amino acids long. CDR1 and CDR2 from the germline V gene are MNHEY and SVGAGI. The ends lost 0 bases at V and 6 bases at J; junction bases unmatched: 2. Here the CDR3 reads CASSYSQGSNEQFF. In nucleotides, the CDR3 is TGTGCCAGCAGTTACTCACAGGGGAGCAATGAGCAGTTCTTC.

CDR3 bases: TGTGCCAGCAGCTTAGCCAGGGTGGGCACTGAAGCTTTCTTT. Its translation is CASSLARVGTEAFF. This sequence joins TRBV7-6 and TRBJ1-1; D may be TRBD1 (5 bases). CDR1 is SGHVS and CDR2 is FNYEAQ in the germline V gene. Trimming took 0 bases from V and 4 from J, leaving 9 bases between them. CDR3 length: 14 amino acids.

This clone was recorded once. The chain carries TRBV5-6 and TRBJ1-5; the D gene is possibly TRBD1 (6 bases). The germline V gene encodes CDR1 SGHDT and CDR2 YYEEEE. V lost 6 bases and J lost 6, with 16 bases in between. This CDR3 contains 14 residues. CDR3 residues: CASTKGMTGQPQHF. CDR3 nucleotides: TGTGCCAGCACTAAGGGGATGACAGGTCAGCCCCAGCATTTT.

The V call is TRBV11-2, the J call TRBJ2-3; TRBD2 matches at 8 bases. The germline CDR1 and CDR2 sequences are SGHAT and FQNNGV. V dropped 5 bases and J dropped 0; count of bases not matched to a gene: 7. This CDR3 has 16 residues. The CDR3 DNA sequence: TGTGCCAGCAGCGGGTTTAGCGGGGTGAGCACAGATACGCAGTATTTT. It codes for CASSGFSGVSTDTQYF.

V usage is TRBV28 and J usage is TRBJ2-3; possible D gene TRBD2, 5 bases. The ends were cut back, 8 bases at V and 3 bases at J, with 15 bases in the middle. Germline CDR1 MDHEN, CDR2 SYDVKM. The CDR3 is 14 residues long. The CDR3 coding sequence is TGTGCCAGCTCTGGGTGGGGAGCGACAGATACGCAGTATTTT. It yields the protein CASSGWGATDTQYF.

This CDR3 is CAWSVMQVDQPQHF. The CDR3 bases are TGTGCCTGGAGTGTAATGCAGGTCGATCAGCCCCAGCATTTT. The chain recombines TRBV30 with TRBJ1-5; D is unresolved. Trimming pared 0 bases from V and 5 bases from J, leaving 11 bases between. CDR3 length: 14 residues. CDR1 is GTSNPN and CDR2 is SVGIG in the germline V gene (reference sequence).

This clone has just a few counts. The gene calls are TRBV2 and TRBJ1-2; perhaps TRBD1 as D (5 bases). Germline V gene lookup returns CDR1 SNHLY and CDR2 FYNNEI. The CDR3 runs to 14 residues. V was clipped by 4 bases and J by 0 bases, with 9 bases between them. The CDR3 DNA sequence: TGTGCCAGCAGTGCCCAGACAGCTAACTATGGCTACACCTTC. This encodes CASSAQTANYGYTF.

The chain couples TRBV2 to TRBJ1-4; possibly TRBD1 for D (6 bases). V gave up 6 bases and J gave up 3 bases, with 14 bases separating them. This CDR3 region has 15 residues. Germline lookup yields CDR1 SNHLY and CDR2 FYNNEI. CDR3 sequence (DNA): TGTGCCAGCAGGGCAGGGGCGGGAGCTAATGAAAAACTGTTTTTT. Its protein is CASRAGAGANEKLFF. The full variable domain, completed using reference TRBV2 and TRBJ1-4, is EPEVTQTPSHQVTQMGQEVILRCVPISNHLYFYWYRQILGQKVEFLVSFYNNEISEKSEIFDDQFSVERPDGSNFTLKIRSTKLEDSAMYFCASRAGAGANEKLFFGSGTQLSVL.

The rearrangement joins TRBV19 to TRBJ2-3; 12 positions match TRBD2. The V gene's germline CDR1 is LNHDA and CDR2 SQIVND (reference sequence). The CDR3 runs to 14 residues. V trimming: 7 bases; J trimming: 5 bases; junction bases outside the gene matches: 4. The CDR3, as DNA: TGTGCCAGTACTAGGACTAGCGGGGTAGATACGCAGTATTTT. Translation gives CASTRTSGVDTQYF.

The chain uses TRBV6-6 and TRBJ1-1, with D possibly TRBD1 on 6 matching bases. CDR3 length: 13 residues. CDR1 and CDR2 from the germline V gene are MNHNY and SVGAGI (reference sequence). The V and J ends lost 8 bases and 1 base respectively, with 11 bases between them. This CDR3 is CASRVQGNTEAFF. DNA of the CDR3: TGTGCCAGCCGCGTACAGGGGAACACTGAAGCTTTCTTT.

The chain recombines TRBV7-9 with TRBJ2-2; possible D gene TRBD1, 5 bases. V shed 0 bases and J shed 0 bases, with 8 bases lying between them. The CDR3 consists of 16 residues. The germline V gene encodes CDR1 SEHNR and CDR2 FQNEAQ (reference sequence). This CDR3 reads CASSLAGQPNTGELFF. As DNA, the CDR3 is TGTGCCAGCAGCTTAGCGGGGCAGCCGAACACCGGGGAGCTGTTTTTT.

This clone was picked up one time. The CDR3 is CASRGGGEQFF. DNA of the CDR3: TGTGCCAGCAGGGGTGGCGGTGAGCAGTTCTTC. The chain recombines TRBV11-1 with TRBJ2-1; D unresolved. The germline V and J ends were trimmed by 6 bases and 9 bases, with 9 bases remaining between them. This CDR3 is 11 amino acids long. The V gene's germline CDR1 is SGHAT and CDR2 FQDESV (reference sequence).

This chain uses TRBV7-8 with TRBJ2-7; 8 nucleotides align to TRBD1. CDR3 length: 18 residues. J lost 3 bases, V lost 2 bases, and 15 bases had no gene match. Germline lookup yields CDR1 SGHVS and CDR2 FQNEAQ. The CDR3 bases are TGTGCCAGCAGCTTACGGTTCAGCCGGGCAGGGGGCCACTACGAGCAGTACTTC. This sequence encodes CASSLRFSRAGGHYEQYF.

This clone was found a few times. The rearrangement links TRBV4-1 to TRBJ1-4, with D unclear. Germline CDR1 and CDR2: MGHRA and YSYEKL. This CDR3 region has 14 residues. Trimming took off 2 bases at V and 4 bases at J, with 8 bases between the two ends. The CDR3 DNA is TGCGCCAGCAGCCAACGGACTAATAATGAAAAACTGTTTTTT. This codes for CASSQRTNNEKLFF.

The chain joins TRBV9 to TRBJ1-2, with D perhaps TRBD1 (6 bases). Germline-derived CDR1 and CDR2 are SGDLS and YYNGEE. The CDR3 has 16 amino acids. The ends were cut back, 2 bases at V and 6 bases at J, with 20 bases in the middle. CDR3 in DNA: TGTGCCAGCAGCGTGTCCCCCGGCAGGGGTAGGGATGGCTACACCTTC. It specifies CASSVSPGRGRDGYTF.

V is TRBV5-6 and J is TRBJ1-5; D unresolved. Germline V gene data show CDR1 as SGHDT and CDR2 as YYEEEE. V was pared by 1 base and J by 7 bases, with 9 bases between. This CDR3 comprises 13 residues. Here the CDR3 DNA reads TGTGCCAGCAGCTTGTCTCGGGGACAGCCCCAGCATTTT. This translates into CASSLSRGQPQHF.

The chain has TRBV6-5 and TRBJ2-1; 8 nucleotides match TRBD2. The V gene end was trimmed by 0 bases and the J gene end by 8 bases; junction bases not matched to a gene: 9. Per the germline V gene, CDR1 is MNHEY and CDR2 is SVGAGI. There are 16 residues in the CDR3. CDR3 sequence: CASSYSSGGGSHEQFF. The CDR3 DNA reads TGTGCCAGCAGTTACTCGAGCGGGGGTGGATCGCATGAGCAGTTCTTC.

Only a few counts were recorded for this clone. The chain carries TRBV2 and TRBJ1-1; 8 positions match TRBD1. This CDR3 contains 14 residues. The germline V gene encodes CDR1 SNHLY and CDR2 FYNNEI. Trimming cost V 2 bases and J 4 bases; bases outside gene matches: 3. CDR3 amino acids: CASSEQGARTEAFF. DNA of the CDR3: TGTGCCAGCAGTGAACAGGGGGCGCGCACTGAAGCTTTCTTT.

This chain joins TRBV7-6 and TRBJ2-7; 7 bases match TRBD2. This CDR3 is built from 18 residues. After removal of 5 bases from V and 7 bases from J, the junction contained 23 bases not matched to a gene. CDR1 and CDR2 from the germline V gene are SGHVS and FNYEAQ. The CDR3 region is CASSLTPAQTGLGGEQYF. The CDR3 DNA reads as TGTGCCAGCAGCCTGACCCCAGCGCAGACGGGTCTCGGGGGGGAGCAGTACTTC. The variable domain in full, completed from reference TRBV7-6 and TRBJ2-7, reads GAGVSQSPRYKVTKRGQDVALRCDPISGHVSLYWYRQALGQGPEFLTYFNYEAQQDKSGLPNDRFSAERPEGSISTLTIQRTEQRDSAMYRCASSLTPAQTGLGGEQYFGPGTRLTVT.

This chain uses TRBV9 with TRBJ1-1; D gene unclear. V was clipped by 0 bases and J by 7 bases, with 22 bases between them. The CDR3 runs 17 residues. Germline CDR1 and CDR2: SGDLS and YYNGEE. The CDR3 nucleotides read TGTGCCAGCAGCGTAGTTCAGCGGGGATGGTTGTACGGTGAAGCTTTCTTT. Its translation: CASSVVQRGWLYGEAFF.

This clone was detected only once. The V and J genes are TRBV25-1 and TRBJ2-7; 8 bases align to TRBD1. CDR1 and CDR2 (germline): MGHDK, SYGVNS. J lost 4 bases, V lost 2 bases, and 10 bases had no gene match. This CDR3 is built from 16 residues. The CDR3 DNA reads as TGTGCCAGCAGTGAACCCGGACAGGGCGGAAGGTACGAGCAGTACTTC. It translates to CASSEPGQGGRYEQYF.